One sample yielded the 8 T cell receptor beta chains listed below, sequenced in a study of blood T cells in healthy people across ages. A second PCR, run for 7 to 11 cycles, used a sample-barcoded 5' primer plus a J-beta primer mix. TCRdb redid the calling of the 5' RACE reads with MiXCR, one entry per CDR3 protein. The top ten clones hold less than 5% of a sample with 1.4 million or so distinct CDR3 sequences, 35% to 45% of them seen once. Sequenced input: blood. All receptors come from a young woman in good health.

CDR3 loop: CASSMVGTYEQYF. The CDR3 DNA reads as TGCGCCAGCAGCATGGTAGGAACCTACGAGCAGTACTTC. The chain carries TRBV4-1 and TRBJ2-7; D ambiguous. The CDR3 extends over 13 amino acids. Trimming took off 5 bases at V and 2 bases at J, with 10 bases between the two ends. Per germline, CDR1 MGHRA and CDR2 YSYEKL.

This chain links TRBV6-5 with TRBJ2-1, with 7 bases aligning to TRBD1. V was clipped by 6 bases and J by 1 base; unmatched bases: 6. CDR3 length: 15 residues. Germline loops: CDR1 MNHEY, CDR2 SVGAGI. The CDR3 spells CASRYRDSSYNEQFF. The CDR3 DNA reads TGTGCCAGCAGGTACCGGGACAGTTCCTACAATGAGCAGTTCTTC.

The CDR3 loop reads CASSLRPLRAQFF. The CDR3 DNA reads TGTGCCAGCAGCCTACGACCCCTTCGGGCGCAGTTCTTC. The chain is built from TRBV7-2 and TRBJ2-1; no clear D gene. This CDR3 spans 13 amino acids. From germline, CDR1 is SGHTA and CDR2 FQGNSA. V was trimmed by 5 bases and J by 12 bases, leaving 17 bases between them.

V usage is TRBV6-4 and J usage is TRBJ1-2; 7 nucleotides align to TRBD1. The CDR3 extends over 16 amino acids. The germline V gene encodes CDR1 MRHNA and CDR2 SNTAGT. V lost 0 bases and J lost 2; bases outside the gene matches: 6. The DNA for the CDR3 is TGTGCCAGCAGTGACTCAGGGGGCGACGGGAACTATGGCTACACCTTC. Its translation: CASSDSGGDGNYGYTF.

Only one count was recorded for this clonotype. The chain carries TRBV27 and TRBJ2-7, with 12 bases identical to TRBD1. The CDR3 is made up of 15 amino acids. The V gene's germline CDR1 is MNHEY and CDR2 SMNVEV (reference sequence). Unmatched junction bases numbered 9, after V lost 7 bases and J lost 5 bases. The CDR3 loop reads CASKPQGQGADEQYF. The DNA of the CDR3 is TGTGCCAGCAAACCCCAGGGACAGGGGGCGGACGAGCAGTACTTC.

The V and J genes are TRBV21-1 and TRBJ1-2; the tabulated D call, TRBD1, remains unverified against the DNA. TRBV21-1 is shown as a pseudogene. The CDR3 has 16 residues. For the CDR3, the DNA is TGTGCCAGCAGCAAATTTCAGGGCAGACAACACTATGGCCACACCTTC. This sequence encodes CASSKFQGRQHYGHTF.

This chain joins TRBV12-3 or TRBV12-4 and TRBJ2-5; D possibly corresponds to TRBD2 (6 bases). V shed 5 bases and J shed 11 bases, with 18 bases lying between them. The CDR3 runs to 13 residues. CDR3 in amino acids: CASSPGLKNEQYF. The CDR3 nucleotides read TGTGCCAGCAGTCCGGGACTGAAAAATGAGCAGTACTTC.

This clonotype appeared a few times. V usage is TRBV4-3 and J usage is TRBJ2-3; unclear D gene. This CDR3 spans 15 amino acids. The V gene's germline CDR1 is LGHNA and CDR2 YSLEER. V was cut by 4 bases and J by 0 bases, with 11 bases left in between. The CDR3 region has the DNA TGCGCCAGCAGCCCCAGGATAACTAGCACAGATACGCAGTATTTT. Encoded protein: CASSPRITSTDTQYF.